Shown below are 21 T cell receptor beta chains from a single sample sequenced in a study of blood T cell repertoires in COVID-19. TCRdb's copy holds only in-frame clones and misses some; the assay was immunoSEQ multiplex PCR. The profile covers about 260,000 clones, with 83% appearing a single time and approximately 9% taken by the ten largest. Sequenced: peripheral blood. The source is a woman aged 50 to 60 who had recovered from COVID-19.

The chain has TRBV7-8 and TRBJ1-5; no reliable D call. Per germline, CDR1 SGHVS and CDR2 FQNEAQ. This CDR3 comprises 16 residues. Trimming removed 0 bases at V and 0 bases at J, with 9 bases between. Written as DNA, the CDR3 is TGTGCCAGCAGCTTAGCGCACAGCCTTAGCAATCAGCCCCAGCATTTT. Protein: CASSLAHSLSNQPQHF.

The genes are TRBV7-6 and TRBJ2-3, with TRBD2 identical over 11 bases. The V segment lost 5 bases and the J segment 6 bases; nucleotides outside the gene matches: 7. The length of the CDR3 is 15 residues. Looked up from germline, CDR1 is SGHVS and CDR2 is FNYEAQ. The DNA of the CDR3 is TGTGCCAGCAGCCGTAGCGGGGGGGCGGCTGATACGCAGTATTTT. Residues: CASSRSGGAADTQYF.

This chain uses TRBV19 with TRBJ2-1; 7 nucleotides match TRBD1. V was clipped by 6 bases and J by 10 bases; unmatched bases: 3. CDR1 LNHDA and CDR2 SQIVND come from the germline V gene (reference sequence). This CDR3 has 11 amino acids. This CDR3 is CASRTTGEQFF. DNA for the CDR3: TGTGCCAGTAGGACGACAGGGGAGCAGTTCTTC.

V and J are TRBV6-1 and TRBJ1-6; D unresolved. The CDR3 runs to 17 residues. Looked up from germline, CDR1 is MNHNS and CDR2 is SASEGT. V was trimmed by 3 bases and J by 0 bases, leaving 12 bases between them. The DNA of the CDR3 is TGTGCCAGCAGTGATTGGGCGGGTGGCTCCTATAATTCACCCCTCCACTTT. Its translation: CASSDWAGGSYNSPLHF.

The V gene is TRBV18, the J gene TRBJ1-5; 8 positions match TRBD1. The CDR3 runs to 16 residues. Germline loops: CDR1 KGHSH, CDR2 LQKENI. The trim removed 4 bases at V and 6 bases at J, leaving 11 bases unmatched. This CDR3 reads CASSLAPGGGFQPQHF. CDR3 bases: TGTGCCAGCTCACTGGCGCCAGGGGGCGGTTTTCAGCCCCAGCATTTT.

The CDR3 here is CASSIGERTRWGVYNEQFF. CDR3 nucleotide sequence: TGTGCCAGTAGTATAGGGGAGCGGACGAGGTGGGGGGTTTACAATGAGCAGTTCTTC. This rearrangement joins TRBV19 to TRBJ2-1; weak D call: TRBD2 (6 bases). CDR3 length equals 19 residues. The germline CDR1 and CDR2 sequences are LNHDA and SQIVND (reference sequence). The ends were cut back, 1 base at V and 4 bases at J, with 23 bases in the middle.

In this sample, this clone turned up a few times. The V call is TRBV4-1, the J call TRBJ1-2; D might be TRBD1 (5 bases). Trimming pared 1 base from V and 2 bases from J, leaving 11 bases between. The length of the CDR3 is 15 residues. Looked up from germline, CDR1 is MGHRA and CDR2 is YSYEKL. The CDR3 bases are TGCGCCAGCAGCCAAGTTACGGGGGAAAACTATGGCTACACCTTC. Its translation: CASSQVTGENYGYTF.

There are a few counts of this clone. The rearrangement uses TRBV27 and TRBJ2-2; 10 bases match TRBD2. V trimming: 6 bases; J trimming: 5 bases; junction bases outside the gene matches: 3. Germline V gene sequence: CDR1 MNHEY, CDR2 SMNVEV (reference sequence). The CDR3 has 14 residues. CDR3 sequence (DNA): TGTGCCAGCAGATGGACTAGCGGAACCGGGGAGCTGTTTTTT. Its translation is CASRWTSGTGELFF.

This chain links TRBV7-9 with TRBJ2-7; weak D call: TRBD1 (5 bases). With 5 bases removed from V and 2 bases from J, the gap between germline ends came to 19 bases. Germline-derived CDR1 and CDR2 are SEHNR and FQNEAQ (reference sequence). The CDR3 is made up of 16 amino acids. The CDR3 is CASSPSKAGPPYEQYF. In nucleotides, the CDR3 is TGTGCCAGCAGCCCCTCGAAGGCAGGGCCACCCTACGAGCAGTACTTC.

V and J are TRBV24-1 and TRBJ1-1; no reliable D call. The length of the CDR3 is 13 residues. The germline CDR1 and CDR2 sequences are KGHDR and SFDVKD. The V gene lost 1 base and the J gene lost 3 bases, with 5 bases spanning the gap. CDR3 protein: CATSDFYDTEAFF. The DNA for the CDR3 is TGTGCCACCAGTGATTTTTATGACACTGAAGCTTTCTTT.

The chain recombines TRBV14 with TRBJ2-5; 8 bases are shared with TRBD1. From germline, CDR1 is SGHDN and CDR2 FVKESK. V dropped 4 bases and J dropped 5; count of bases not matched to a gene: 6. This CDR3 region has 14 residues. The CDR3 DNA sequence: TGTGCCAGCAGCCTGCAGGGGGCCGGGGAGACCCAGTACTTC. Translating it yields CASSLQGAGETQYF.

This clone was observed a few times. V is TRBV3-1 (or the pseudogene TRBV3-2) and J is TRBJ1-3; 10 bases match TRBD1. The CDR3 consists of 17 residues. The V gene end was trimmed by 4 bases and the J gene end by 2 bases; junction bases not matched to a gene: 8. Germline V gene lookup returns CDR1 LGHDT and CDR2 YNNKEL (reference sequence). CDR3: CASSRRGGQGTGNTIYF. The CDR3 DNA sequence: TGTGCCAGCAGCCGCCGTGGGGGACAGGGGACTGGAAACACCATATATTTT.

This clone was observed at least ten times. The chain has TRBV7-3 and TRBJ2-1, with 7 bases matching TRBD1. With V trimmed by 0 bases and J by 2 bases, 7 bases remained unmatched. The CDR3 has 17 residues. Looked up from germline, CDR1 is SGHTA and CDR2 is FQGTGA. The CDR3 region is CASSLTSGQVAYNEQFF. The CDR3 DNA reads TGTGCCAGCAGCTTAACTTCTGGACAGGTAGCCTACAATGAGCAGTTCTTC.

The chain employs TRBV28 and TRBJ1-2; TRBD1 might be the D (6 bases). The CDR3 loop spans 14 amino acids. V lost 3 bases and J lost 4, with 12 bases in between. CDR1 is MDHEN and CDR2 is SYDVKM in the germline V gene. CDR3 sequence (DNA): TGTGCCAGCAGTTTGGGGGGGGACATCTATGGCTACACCTTC. It is translated as CASSLGGDIYGYTF.

This clone was observed once. This sequence joins TRBV20-1 and TRBJ2-7; D may be TRBD2 (6 bases). The germline V and J ends were trimmed by 3 bases and 0 bases, with 21 bases remaining between them. The CDR3 runs 17 residues. The germline gives CDR1 DFQATT, CDR2 SNEGSKA (reference sequence). The CDR3 DNA is TGCAGTGCTAGTTCGGAGTCTTATTTGGGGGGCTCCTACGAGCAGTACTTC. As protein: CSASSESYLGGSYEQYF.

The V call is TRBV15, the J call TRBJ1-2; 7 positions match TRBD1. The V gene end was trimmed by 0 bases and the J gene end by 5 bases; junction bases not matched to a gene: 9. This CDR3 has 16 amino acids. Germline CDR1 and CDR2: LNHNV and YYDKDF (reference sequence). CDR3 DNA sequence: TGTGCCACCAGCAGAGATCTAGCAGGGGGAAGGTATGGCTACACCTTC. Protein product: CATSRDLAGGRYGYTF.

A single count supports this clone. CDR3 coding DNA: TGTGCCAGCAGCAGAATCGCGGGACCCTTGGCAGGGAAAGCTTTCTTT. Translating gives CASSRIAGPLAGKAFF. This chain joins TRBV7-9 and TRBJ1-1; a weak D match, TRBD1 (5 bases). Trimming took off 5 bases at V and 9 bases at J, with 25 bases between the two ends. The CDR3 covers 16 residues. Germline V gene data show CDR1 as SEHNR and CDR2 as FQNEAQ (reference sequence).

This chain joins TRBV28 and TRBJ2-7, with 10 bases matching TRBD1. Per the germline V gene, CDR1 is MDHEN and CDR2 is SYDVKM. The CDR3 contains 15 residues. Trimming took 5 bases from V and 6 from J; bases not matched to a gene: 10. The CDR3 region is CASSITGTGAAEQYF. The CDR3 nucleotides are TGTGCCAGCAGTATAACCGGGACAGGGGCGGCCGAGCAGTACTTC.

The rearrangement uses TRBV19 and TRBJ1-1, with 7 nucleotides matching TRBD1. The junction had 3 bases not matched to a gene; V was cut back by 6 bases and J by 2 bases. Germline V lookup: CDR1 LNHDA, CDR2 SQIVND (reference sequence). The CDR3 runs to 13 residues. The CDR3 nucleotides read TGTGCCAGTAGCTGGGACAGAAACACTGAAGCTTTCTTT. This encodes CASSWDRNTEAFF.

The chain joins TRBV6-5 to TRBJ1-3; D possibly corresponds to TRBD1 (5 bases). CDR1 MNHEY and CDR2 SVGAGI come from the germline V gene. V lost 0 bases, J lost 0 bases, and 9 bases lay in between. This CDR3 contains 16 residues. The CDR3 loop is CASSYSQAVSGNTIYF. CDR3 nucleotide sequence: TGTGCCAGCAGTTACTCACAGGCAGTCTCTGGAAACACCATATATTTT.

This chain uses TRBV5-1 with TRBJ1-4; the D is unclear. Trimming removed 2 bases at V and 7 bases at J, with 15 bases between. The germline CDR1 and CDR2 sequences are SGHRS and YFSETQ. This CDR3 has 15 amino acids. This CDR3 is CASSFGQAETEKLFF. CDR3 coding DNA: TGCGCCAGCAGCTTTGGGCAGGCCGAAACTGAAAAACTGTTTTTT.